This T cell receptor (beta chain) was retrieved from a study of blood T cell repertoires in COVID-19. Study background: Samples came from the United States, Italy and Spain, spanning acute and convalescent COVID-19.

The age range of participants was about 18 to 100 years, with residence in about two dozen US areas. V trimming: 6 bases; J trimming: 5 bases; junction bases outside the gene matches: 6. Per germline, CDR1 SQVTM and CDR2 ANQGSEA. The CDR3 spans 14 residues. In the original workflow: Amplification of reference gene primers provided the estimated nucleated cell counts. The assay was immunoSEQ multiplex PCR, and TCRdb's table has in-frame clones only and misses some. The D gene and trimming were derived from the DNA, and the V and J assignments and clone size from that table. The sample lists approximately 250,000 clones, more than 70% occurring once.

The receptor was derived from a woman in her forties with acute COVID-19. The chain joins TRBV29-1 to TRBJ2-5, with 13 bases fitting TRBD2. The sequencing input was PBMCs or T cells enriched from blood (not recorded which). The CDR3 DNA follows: TGCAGCGTAGGACTAGCGGGAGTGGGGGAGACCCAGTACTTC. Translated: CSVGLAGVGETQYF.